One and the same sample provided the 26 T cell receptor beta chains below, sequenced in a study of T cell responses to AZD1222 COVID-19 vaccine. The table came from immunoSEQ multiplex PCR; TCRdb's copy has only in-frame clones and leaves some out. Among 110,000 or so clones listed, approximately 92% were seen once. The sample here was peripheral blood, taken 28 days after the second dose of the MenACWY control vaccine. The receptor source for this set is an adult who received the MenACWY meningococcal vaccine as a control.

A single count supports this clone. V and J are TRBV6-5 and TRBJ1-2; no firm D call. Germline lookup yields CDR1 MNHEY and CDR2 SVGAGI. With 5 bases removed from V and 4 bases from J, the gap between germline ends came to 14 bases. The CDR3 loop spans 14 amino acids. CDR3 in DNA: TGTGCCAGCAGTATGACCATTCCCCCCTATGGCTACACCTTC. Translating it yields CASSMTIPPYGYTF.

The J gene is TRBJ1-2, the V gene TRBV27, with 12 positions matching TRBD1. Trimming cost V 2 bases and J 7 bases; bases outside gene matches: 5. The CDR3 covers 15 residues. CDR1 and CDR2 (germline): MNHEY, SMNVEV (reference sequence). Here the CDR3 DNA reads TGTGCCAGCAGTTTAACGGGACAGGGGGCCGGTGGCTACACCTTC. Protein sequence: CASSLTGQGAGGYTF.

This clone has a single count. This chain joins TRBV19 and TRBJ1-6; maybe TRBD1 (5 bases). V was clipped by 6 bases and J by 1 base, with 16 bases between them. The CDR3 covers 17 residues. CDR1 LNHDA and CDR2 SQIVND come from the germline V gene (reference sequence). In nucleotides, the CDR3 is TGTGCCAGTAGGAGCCAGAGGAAGGGGTCCTATAATTCACCCCTCCACTTT. Amino acid sequence: CASRSQRKGSYNSPLHF. Full variable domain (outside the CDR3, taken from reference TRBV19 and TRBJ1-6): DGGITQSPKYLFRKEGQNVTLSCEQNLNHDAMYWYRQDPGQGLRLIYYSQIVNDFQKGDIAEGYSVSREKKESFPLTVTSAQKNPTAFYLCASRSQRKGSYNSPLHFGNGTRLTVT.

The chain has TRBV10-2 and TRBJ2-5; 10 nucleotides agree with TRBD1. CDR3 length: 19 residues. J gave up 5 bases and V 6 bases, and 21 bases lay outside the gene matches. Germline values: CDR1 WSHSY, CDR2 SAAADI. In nucleotides, the CDR3 is TGCGCCAGCAGCGAAATCTTTTCCATCCGGGACAGGGGAGACGAGACCCAGTACTTC. This codes for CASSEIFSIRDRGDETQYF.

The chain carries TRBV12-3 or TRBV12-4 and TRBJ1-2; D is unresolved. CDR3 length equals 11 residues. Trimming stripped 8 bases from V and 11 bases from J, with 15 bases between. The chain's CDR3 is CASGRESGYTF. In nucleotides, the CDR3 is TGTGCCAGCGGCCGGGAAAGTGGGTACACCTTC.

The rearrangement links TRBV18 to TRBJ2-3; 15 bases fit TRBD2. The V gene's germline CDR1 is KGHSH and CDR2 LQKENI. The CDR3 has 15 residues. The V and J ends lost 4 bases and 5 bases, in that order; junction bases with no gene match: 1. The CDR3 bases are TGTGCCAGCTCACTGGGACTAGCGGGAGGAGATACGCAGTATTTT. It translates to CASSLGLAGGDTQYF.

The chain uses TRBV4-2 and TRBJ1-6; TRBD1 might be the D (5 bases). From germline, CDR1 is LGHNA and CDR2 YNFKEQ. The V end was cut by 1 base, the J end by 8 bases, with 15 bases between. The CDR3 contains 16 residues. The CDR3 coding sequence is TGTGCCAGCAGCCAAGCGGAGGGGCTTGGTTATTCACCCCTCCACTTT. Its translation is CASSQAEGLGYSPLHF.

This clone came up once. This chain links TRBV7-9 with TRBJ2-7, with TRBD1 as a possible D gene (6 bases). CDR3 length: 14 residues. The V gene's germline CDR1 is SEHNR and CDR2 FQNEAQ (reference sequence). Trimming took 1 base from V and 7 from J, leaving 14 bases between them. This CDR3 reads CASSLGAGGEEQYF. The CDR3 DNA follows: TGTGCCAGCAGCTTAGGTGCTGGGGGCGAAGAGCAGTACTTC.

The chain links TRBV3-1 (or the pseudogene TRBV3-2) to TRBJ2-1, with 14 bases identical to TRBD2. This CDR3 is built from 17 residues. CDR1 is LGHDT, CDR2 YNNKEL, per germline (reference sequence). Germline trimming cut 5 bases from V and 4 bases from J; bases unmatched to any gene: 7. This chain's CDR3 is CASSGRLAGGPYNEQFF. The CDR3 nucleotides read TGTGCCAGCAGCGGCCGACTAGCGGGAGGGCCTTACAATGAGCAGTTCTTC.

V usage is TRBV28 and J usage is TRBJ2-7; 7 positions agree with TRBD1. Per germline, CDR1 MDHEN and CDR2 SYDVKM. V was clipped by 3 bases and J by 3 bases; unmatched bases: 8. The CDR3 is made up of 15 amino acids. The CDR3 DNA follows: TGTGCCAGCAGTTTTGAGGGGCAGGGGGTCTACGAGCAGTACTTC. Translated, it gives CASSFEGQGVYEQYF.

J is TRBJ2-3 and V is TRBV5-4; TRBD2 matches 7 bases. V gave up 4 bases and J gave up 5 bases; unmatched junction bases: 1. Germline CDR1 is SGHNT and CDR2 is YYREEE (reference sequence). The CDR3 runs to 12 residues. CDR3 DNA sequence: TGTGCCAGCAGCGGACTAGAAGATACGCAGTATTTT. This codes for CASSGLEDTQYF.

This chain connects TRBV5-1 to TRBJ2-1, with 9 bases aligning to TRBD2. J was trimmed by 8 bases and V by 0 bases; bases with no gene match: 9. The CDR3 is 16 amino acids. CDR1 is SGHRS, CDR2 YFSETQ, per germline. The CDR3, as DNA: TGCGCCAGCAGCTTGGGGGCGGCGGGAGGGTATGATGAGCAGTTCTTC. It yields the protein CASSLGAAGGYDEQFF.

The V gene is TRBV5-3, the J gene TRBJ1-4; TRBD1 agrees at 8 bases. TRBV5-3 is recorded as an ORF, its role being uncertain. J gave up 9 bases and V 0 bases, and 13 bases lay outside the gene matches. The CDR3 consists of 17 residues. CDR3 sequence reads: CARSLGQGSPQAKKLFF. CDR3 sequence (DNA): TGTGCCAGAAGCTTGGGACAGGGGTCCCCGCAAGCCAAAAAACTGTTTTTT.

The chain recombines TRBV28 with TRBJ2-1; 8 bases fit TRBD2. From germline, CDR1 is MDHEN and CDR2 SYDVKM. J lost 5 bases, V lost 6 bases, and 15 bases had no gene match. The CDR3 consists of 17 residues. CDR3 loop: CASSPISGTRPNNEQFF. In DNA, the CDR3 is TGTGCCAGCAGCCCGATTAGCGGGACCCGGCCGAACAATGAGCAGTTCTTC.

This sequence joins TRBV5-1 and TRBJ1-6, with 7 positions matching TRBD1. The germline gives CDR1 SGHRS, CDR2 YFSETQ. The CDR3 extends over 16 amino acids. The J segment lost 5 bases and the V segment lost 5 bases, leaving 10 bases of the junction unmatched. The CDR3 region is CASSTRDSFDNSPLHF. The CDR3 region has the DNA TGCGCCAGCAGTACAAGGGACAGCTTTGATAATTCACCCCTCCACTTT.

This rearrangement joins TRBV5-4 to TRBJ2-5; D is tentatively TRBD1 or TRBD2 (6 bases each). From germline, CDR1 is SGHNT and CDR2 YYREEE (reference sequence). There are 13 residues in the CDR3. V shed 2 bases and J shed 5 bases, with 10 bases lying between them. As DNA, the CDR3 is TGTGCCAGCAGCTTTAGGGGGGTGGAGACCCAGTACTTC. This codes for CASSFRGVETQYF.

The chain is built from TRBV19 and TRBJ2-5; 9 bases are shared with TRBD2. Germline CDR1 and CDR2: LNHDA and SQIVND (reference sequence). V trimming: 8 bases; J trimming: 5 bases; junction bases outside the gene matches: 9. The CDR3 totals 14 residues. CDR3 protein: CASRGGRAYETQYF. The CDR3 DNA follows: TGTGCCAGTCGGGGCGGGAGGGCCTACGAGACCCAGTACTTC.

This chain uses TRBV4-1 with TRBJ2-5; D is undetermined. Trimming took 5 bases from V and 2 from J, leaving 9 bases between them. CDR3 length: 13 amino acids. Germline CDR1 reads MGHRA; CDR2 reads YSYEKL. CDR3 DNA: TGCGCCAGCAGCTCTCAAGATCAAGAGACCCAGTACTTC. Translation gives CASSSQDQETQYF.

The gene calls are TRBV10-3 and TRBJ1-6; D call uncertain. V lost 2 bases and J 9 bases, leaving 17 bases between the germline ends. This CDR3 comprises 16 residues. From germline, CDR1 is ENHRY and CDR2 SYGVKD. The CDR3 DNA sequence: TGTGCCATCAGTGAGACGGCAGCGACCTACCCTTCACCCCTCCACTTT. This encodes CAISETAATYPSPLHF.

This chain links TRBV28 with TRBJ2-7; perhaps TRBD1 as D (5 bases). Between the trimmed V and J ends, which lost 7 bases and 4 bases, there was a span of 20 bases. The CDR3 runs 15 residues. Germline loops: CDR1 MDHEN, CDR2 SYDVKM. Written as DNA, the CDR3 is TGTGCCAGCACTAAATTGGACACATTAAGTTACGAGCAGTACTTC. It encodes CASTKLDTLSYEQYF.

The CDR3 DNA reads as TGCAGTGCTAGTAGCGGACAGACTATCAATCAGCCCCAGCATTTT. This sequence encodes CSASSGQTINQPQHF. The chain employs TRBV20-1 and TRBJ1-5; TRBD1 might be the D (6 bases). The V end was cut by 3 bases, the J end by 3 bases, with 15 bases between. The CDR3 loop spans 15 amino acids. Germline V gene data show CDR1 as DFQATT and CDR2 as SNEGSKA (reference sequence).

The chain links TRBV9 to TRBJ2-4; D is perhaps TRBD2 (5 bases). Trimming took off 3 bases at V and 1 base at J, with 5 bases between the two ends. CDR3 length equals 13 residues. Germline V gives CDR1 SGDLS, CDR2 YYNGEE. The CDR3 region is CASSAGAKNIQYF. The CDR3 coding sequence is TGTGCCAGCAGCGCGGGGGCCAAAAACATTCAGTACTTC.

V gene TRBV7-8 combines with J gene TRBJ2-5, with TRBD2 identical over 11 bases. The CDR3 length is 17 residues. Germline V gene sequence: CDR1 SGHVS, CDR2 FQNEAQ. With 0 bases clipped from V and 2 bases from J, the junction kept 5 bases outside the gene matches. CDR3 in amino acids: CASSLAPRLAGQETQYF. CDR3 coding DNA: TGTGCCAGCAGCTTAGCCCCCCGACTAGCGGGACAAGAGACCCAGTACTTC.

V usage is TRBV29-1 and J usage is TRBJ2-7, with D unresolved. This CDR3 spans 15 amino acids. Germline CDR1 reads SQVTM; CDR2 reads ANQGSEA. V shed 3 bases and J shed 4 bases, with 19 bases lying between them. CDR3 sequence (DNA): TGCAGCGTTGAGACGGACCACCGACTCCTTTACGAGCAGTACTTC. Translation gives CSVETDHRLLYEQYF.

This rearrangement joins TRBV20-1 to TRBJ2-1; D is ambiguous. CDR3 length: 14 amino acids. V lost 3 bases and J lost 0, with 9 bases in between. Germline V gene sequence: CDR1 DFQATT, CDR2 SNEGSKA (reference sequence). The CDR3 spells CSASHASSYNEQFF. The CDR3 region has the DNA TGCAGTGCTAGTCACGCGAGCTCCTACAATGAGCAGTTCTTC.

The chain links TRBV11-3 to TRBJ2-2; 7 bases are shared with TRBD1. Germline V CDR1 and CDR2: SGHNT, YENEEA. V lost 1 base, J lost 0 bases, and 5 bases stayed unmatched. The CDR3 is 17 residues long. CDR3 sequence: CASSLGDSWSNTGELFF. The DNA for the CDR3 is TGTGCCAGCAGCTTAGGGGACAGCTGGTCGAACACCGGGGAGCTGTTTTTT.